Listed here are 21 T cell receptor beta chains from one sample, sequenced in a study of blood T cell repertoires in COVID-19. The protocol was immunoSEQ multiplex PCR, while the TCRdb copy is restricted to in-frame clones and leaves out a portion. Among approximately 170,000 clones listed, roughly 89% were seen once. Sequencing was done on a sample of peripheral blood. These receptors were obtained from a man aged 18 to 35 with active or convalescent COVID-19.

The chain has TRBV10-3 and TRBJ2-5; 7 positions match TRBD2. This CDR3 comprises 19 residues. Unmatched junction bases numbered 18, after V lost 1 base and J lost 4 bases. Germline CDR1 reads ENHRY; CDR2 reads SYGVKD. CDR3 in amino acids: CAISELGVGLDLKSETQYF. Here the CDR3 DNA reads TGTGCCATCAGTGAGTTAGGGGTTGGACTAGACCTCAAGTCAGAGACCCAGTACTTC.

The chain links TRBV27 to TRBJ1-1; unclear D gene. V lost 5 bases to trimming and J lost 1 base, with 8 bases between them. Per the germline V gene, CDR1 is MNHEY and CDR2 is SMNVEV (reference sequence). This CDR3 is 13 amino acids long. The CDR3 loop reads CASSLHKNTEAFF. CDR3 coding DNA: TGTGCCAGCAGTCTTCACAAGAACACTGAAGCTTTCTTT.

The rearrangement links TRBV6-5 to TRBJ1-6, with a possible D match to TRBD1 (5 bases). This CDR3 has 12 amino acids. V lost 3 bases to trimming and J lost 13 bases, with 10 bases between them. Germline-derived CDR1 and CDR2 are MNHEY and SVGAGI. The CDR3 loop is CASSYGGLPLHF. In DNA form, the CDR3 reads TGTGCCAGCAGTTATGGGGGGTTGCCCCTCCACTTT.

This clone came up once. V is TRBV7-9 and J is TRBJ1-2; D unclear. Germline values: CDR1 SEHNR, CDR2 FQNEAQ (reference sequence). Trimming removed 2 bases at V and 8 bases at J, with 12 bases between. This CDR3 is 13 amino acids long. DNA of the CDR3: TGTGCCAGCAGCTTACTTAGCGTGGTCGGCTACACCTTC. The encoded protein is CASSLLSVVGYTF.

This sequence joins TRBV18 and TRBJ2-7; D might be TRBD2 (5 bases). Looked up from germline, CDR1 is KGHSH and CDR2 is LQKENI. CDR3 length equals 15 residues. The V gene lost 2 bases and the J gene lost 4 bases, with 15 bases spanning the gap. The CDR3 DNA sequence: TGTGCCAGCTCACCATCGCGGAGCAGCGGATACGAGCAGTACTTC. Protein product: CASSPSRSSGYEQYF.

J is TRBJ2-5 and V is TRBV7-9; D is ambiguous. V lost 1 base, J lost 3 bases, and 9 bases lay in between. Germline CDR1 is SEHNR and CDR2 is FQNEAQ (reference sequence). The length of the CDR3 is 14 residues. The CDR3 DNA reads as TGTGCCAGCAGCTTAGTTTTCTCGGAAGAGACCCAGTACTTC. It yields the protein CASSLVFSEETQYF.

The chain's CDR3 is CASSLQGQNEQFF. As DNA, the CDR3 is TGCGCCAGCAGCTTGCAGGGGCAAAATGAGCAGTTCTTC. This sequence joins TRBV5-1 and TRBJ2-1; weak D call: TRBD1 (6 bases). The CDR3 has 13 amino acids. CDR1 and CDR2 from the germline V gene are SGHRS and YFSETQ. V was pared by 1 base and J by 7 bases, with 9 bases between.

This sequence joins TRBV19 and TRBJ2-2; TRBD2 matches at 10 bases. The CDR3 is 15 residues long. Germline assignment: CDR1 LNHDA and CDR2 SQIVND (reference sequence). Losses at the gene ends were 7 bases for V and 6 bases for J; bases not matched to a gene: 8. CDR3 amino acids: CASMELAGASGELFF. The CDR3 coding sequence is TGTGCCAGTATGGAGCTAGCGGGAGCTTCCGGGGAGCTGTTTTTT.

V is TRBV30 and J is TRBJ1-2; the D is unclear. There are 15 residues in the CDR3. Germline CDR1 is GTSNPN and CDR2 is SVGIG (reference sequence). The V gene lost 5 bases and the J gene lost 2 bases, with 18 bases spanning the gap. The CDR3 sequence is CAWGSELSFNYGYTF. In DNA, the CDR3 is TGTGCCTGGGGAAGCGAACTATCCTTCAACTATGGCTACACCTTC.

This clone was found a few times. The chain has TRBV28 and TRBJ1-5; 7 bases agree with TRBD1. This CDR3 comprises 15 residues. Looked up from germline, CDR1 is MDHEN and CDR2 is SYDVKM. V dropped 2 bases and J dropped 4; count of bases not matched to a gene: 5. Here the CDR3 DNA reads TGTGCCAGCAGTTTAGCAGGGGGTGGGAATCAGCCCCAGCATTTT. Its protein product is CASSLAGGGNQPQHF.

The CDR3 bases are TGTGCCAGCAGTTCCGGGGGGCAGGGGAACACCATATATTTT. This sequence encodes CASSSGGQGNTIYF. The rearrangement uses TRBV7-9 and TRBJ1-3, with D perhaps TRBD1 (6 bases). The CDR3 length is 14 residues. Trimming stripped 6 bases from V and 7 bases from J, with 16 bases between. The germline gives CDR1 SEHNR, CDR2 FQNEAQ (reference sequence). The full variable domain, its missing parts supplied by reference TRBV7-9 and TRBJ1-3, is DTGVSQNPRHKITKRGQNVTFRCDPISEHNRLYWYRQTLGQGPEFLTYFQNEAQLEKSRLLSDRFSAERPKGSFSTLEIQRTEQGDSAMYLCASSSGGQGNTIYFGEGSWLTVV.

The CDR3 loop reads CASSSRQADQPQHF. The DNA for the CDR3 is TGTGCCAGCAGTTCGCGACAGGCCGATCAGCCCCAGCATTTT. This chain links TRBV27 with TRBJ1-5, with D possibly matching TRBD1 (6 bases). Trimming shortened V by 4 bases and J by 5 bases, and 12 bases separated the two germline ends. Germline-derived CDR1 and CDR2 are MNHEY and SMNVEV (reference sequence). This CDR3 region has 14 residues.

The chain is built from TRBV6-2 or TRBV6-3 and TRBJ1-1; D gene uncertain. This CDR3 is 15 amino acids long. Trimming removed 7 bases from V and 1 base from J, with 16 bases in between. Germline loops: CDR1 MNHEY, CDR2 SVGEGT. Written as DNA, the CDR3 is TGTGCCAGCATCCCACGGACTGTACCGAACACTGAAGCTTTCTTT. It encodes CASIPRTVPNTEAFF.

The V call is TRBV2, the J call TRBJ1-1, with D tentatively TRBD1 (6 bases). The CDR3 covers 11 residues. Per germline, CDR1 SNHLY and CDR2 FYNNEI. V lost 8 bases, J lost 3 bases, and 7 bases lay in between. Written as DNA, the CDR3 is TGTGCCAGCGGGACATACACTGAAGCTTTCTTT. Encoded protein: CASGTYTEAFF.

The chain combines TRBV6-6 with TRBJ2-2, with TRBD1 identical over 8 bases. This CDR3 comprises 18 residues. Trimming at V came to 5 bases and at J to 4 bases, leaving 15 bases not matched to a gene. CDR1 and CDR2 (germline): MNHNY, SVGAGI (reference sequence). The CDR3 sequence: CASSPRRKTGAGTGELFF. As DNA, the CDR3 is TGTGCCAGCAGTCCTAGGAGAAAGACAGGGGCGGGCACCGGGGAGCTGTTTTTT.

This chain links TRBV27 with TRBJ1-5; tentatively, D is TRBD1 (5 bases). The CDR3 runs 16 residues. Germline assignment: CDR1 MNHEY and CDR2 SMNVEV (reference sequence). Trimming removed 5 bases from V and 0 bases from J, with 14 bases in between. The DNA for the CDR3 is TGTGCCAGCAGTCCCGGGACTCATTATAGCAATCAGCCCCAGCATTTT. Its translation: CASSPGTHYSNQPQHF.

V and J are TRBV2 and TRBJ1-3; a possible D gene is TRBD1 (6 bases). Deletions cut 3 bases from V and 0 bases from J, with 15 bases between. Germline loops: CDR1 SNHLY, CDR2 FYNNEI. The CDR3 sequence is 17 residues long. CDR3 residues: CASSDPGQFRSGNTIYF. In nucleotides, the CDR3 is TGTGCCAGCAGTGATCCTGGACAGTTTCGCTCTGGAAACACCATATATTTT.

The chain links TRBV6-2 or TRBV6-3 to TRBJ1-5; 10 bases agree with TRBD1. The CDR3 covers 16 residues. Germline loops: CDR1 MNHEY, CDR2 SVGEGT. After removal of 6 bases from V and 4 bases from J, the junction contained 9 bases not matched to a gene. The CDR3 spells CASSSRRDRGNQPQHF. As DNA, the CDR3 is TGTGCCAGCAGCTCTCGCCGGGACAGGGGAAATCAGCCCCAGCATTTT.

The CDR3, as DNA: TGCAGTGCGAGGAGAGACACTGAAGCTTTCTTT. Protein product: CSARRDTEAFF. V gene TRBV20-1 combines with J gene TRBJ1-1; no clear D. Trimming removed 6 bases at V and 3 bases at J, with 8 bases between. The germline CDR1 and CDR2 sequences are DFQATT and SNEGSKA (reference sequence). There are 11 residues in the CDR3.

V gene TRBV16 combines with J gene TRBJ1-1; 7 bases agree with TRBD1. The CDR3 consists of 15 residues. The germline gives CDR1 KGHSY, CDR2 FQNENV. The V gene end was trimmed by 3 bases and the J gene end by 4 bases; junction bases not matched to a gene: 8. The CDR3 loop reads CASSHDRQGLTEAFF. CDR3 DNA: TGTGCCAGCAGCCACGACCGACAGGGACTCACTGAAGCTTTCTTT.

The V and J genes are TRBV13 and TRBJ2-3; D uncertain. Germline lookup yields CDR1 PRHDT and CDR2 FYEKMQ (reference sequence). Trimming stripped 6 bases from V and 2 bases from J, with 9 bases between. This CDR3 contains 13 residues. The CDR3 region has the DNA TGTGCCAGCAGTTTACAAAACACAGATACGCAGTATTTT. Amino acids: CASSLQNTDTQYF.